The clone carrying this T cell receptor beta chain was seen once. This entry belongs to a study of tumor-infiltrating lymphocytes in localized non-small cell lung cancer. Across the study: From each patient, both tumor and uninvolved lung, non-adjacent to tumor, were sampled.

V dropped 6 bases and J dropped 5; count of bases not matched to a gene: 11. CDR1 and CDR2 from the germline V gene are SNHLY and FYNNEI. This CDR3 has 15 amino acids. Some clones are missing from TCRdb's copy, which holds only in-frame ones; the method was immunoSEQ multiplex PCR. The sample records 7,000 to 8,500 clones, 61% being singletons. The sequenced sample was lung tumor tissue. The TCR comes from a human donor with non-small cell lung cancer. The V gene is TRBV2, the J gene TRBJ1-1; 8 bases fit TRBD1. The CDR3 DNA sequence: TGTGCCAGCAGAAGGTCCCAGGGGGCGAATACTGAAGCTTTCTTT. Translated: CASRRSQGANTEAFF.